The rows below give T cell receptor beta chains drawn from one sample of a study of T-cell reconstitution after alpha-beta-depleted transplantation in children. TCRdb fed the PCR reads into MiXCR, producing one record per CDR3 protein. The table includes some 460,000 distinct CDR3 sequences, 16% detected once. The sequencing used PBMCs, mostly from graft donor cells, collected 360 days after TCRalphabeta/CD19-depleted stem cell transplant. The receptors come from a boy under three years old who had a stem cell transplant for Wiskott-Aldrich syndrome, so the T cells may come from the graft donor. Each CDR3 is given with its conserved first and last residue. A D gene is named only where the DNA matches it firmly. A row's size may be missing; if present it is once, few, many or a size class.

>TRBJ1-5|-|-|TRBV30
CAWGRGQVFNQPQHF
TGTGCCTGGGGCCGCGGGCAGGTTTTCAATCAGCCCCAGCATTTT
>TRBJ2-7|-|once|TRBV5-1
CASSLKTTGLEQYF
TGCGCCAGCAGCTTGAAAACAACAGGGCTGGAGCAGTACTTC
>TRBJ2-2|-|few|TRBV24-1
CATSDSGITGELFF
TGTGCCACCAGTGATTCTGGAATAACCGGGGAGCTGTTTTTT
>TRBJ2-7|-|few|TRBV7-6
CASSLVLGHNLQYF
TGTGCCAGCAGCTTAGTCCTAGGACATAACTTGCAGTACTTC
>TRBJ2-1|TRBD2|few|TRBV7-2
CASSLGTSGKGEQFF
TGTGCCAGCAGCTTAGGTACTAGCGGGAAAGGTGAGCAGTTCTTC
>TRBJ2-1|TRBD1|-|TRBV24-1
CATSDLAGGVPNEQFF
TGTGCCACCAGTGATTTAGCAGGGGGTGTCCCTAATGAGCAGTTCTTC
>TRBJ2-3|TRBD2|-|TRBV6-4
CASSDRYGEGDTQYF
TGTGCCAGCAGTGACCGGTACGGGGAGGGAGATACGCAGTATTTT
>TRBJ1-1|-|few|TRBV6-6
CASTPWGTEAFF
TGTGCCAGCACCCCTTGGGGCACTGAAGCTTTCTTT
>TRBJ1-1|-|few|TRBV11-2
CASSLWGEGTEAFF
TGTGCCAGCAGCTTATGGGGGGAGGGCACTGAAGCTTTCTTT
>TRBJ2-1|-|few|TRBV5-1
CASSLVPLNEQFF
TGCGCCAGCAGCTTGGTTCCGTTGAATGAGCAGTTCTTC
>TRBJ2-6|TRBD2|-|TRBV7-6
CASSLNGAGGPWANVLTF
TGTGCCAGCAGCTTAAATGGGGCGGGGGGGCCTTGGGCCAACGTCCTGACTTTC
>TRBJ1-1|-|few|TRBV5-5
CASSPGALGTEAFF
TGTGCCAGCAGCCCCGGGGCTCTCGGCACTGAAGCTTTCTTT
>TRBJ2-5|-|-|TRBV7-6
CASTLGTRVQETQYF
TGTGCCAGCACCCTTGGGACGCGGGTTCAAGAGACCCAGTACTTC
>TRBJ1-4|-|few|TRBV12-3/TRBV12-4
CASSLEGRIEKLFF
TGTGCCAGCAGTTTAGAGGGAAGGATTGAAAAACTGTTTTTT
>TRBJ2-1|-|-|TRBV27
CASSLTSWGTYNEQFF
TGTGCCAGCAGTCTTACTTCATGGGGGACCTACAATGAGCAGTTCTTC
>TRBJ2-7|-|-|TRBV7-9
CASSLVFGATGVYEQYF
TGTGCCAGCAGCTTAGTCTTTGGGGCCACGGGAGTTTACGAGCAGTACTTC
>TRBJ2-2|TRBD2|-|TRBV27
CASSLGGAGELFF
TGTGCCAGCAGTTTAGGGGGGGCCGGGGAGCTGTTTTTT
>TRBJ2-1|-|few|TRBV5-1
CASSLAWKGDEQFF
TGCGCCAGCAGCTTGGCCTGGAAGGGAGATGAGCAGTTCTTC
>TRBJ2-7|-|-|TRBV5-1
CASSLGGGTSHF
TGCGCCAGCAGCTTGGGGGGAGGAACTTCGCACTTC
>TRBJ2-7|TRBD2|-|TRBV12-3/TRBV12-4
CASSLGGRAVNYEQYF
TGTGCCAGCAGTTTAGGAGGGAGGGCCGTAAACTACGAGCAGTACTTC
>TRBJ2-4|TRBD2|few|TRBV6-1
CASTKPGLPNIQYF
TGTGCCAGCACCAAGCCGGGACTACCAAACATTCAGTACTTC
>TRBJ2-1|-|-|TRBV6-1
CASSDGPYNEQFF
TGTGCCAGCAGTGATGGGCCATACAATGAGCAGTTCTTC